Below are 5 T cell receptor beta chains sequenced from a single sample in a study of immune evolution from preneoplasia to lung adenocarcinoma. TCRdb's copy holds only in-frame clones and misses some; the assay was immunoSEQ multiplex PCR. The sample shows fewer than 11,000 clones, about four fifths of them seen only once. The specimen sequenced was FFPE minimally invasive lung adenocarcinoma tissue. All receptors derive from a person between 65 and 79 years old with lung adenocarcinoma.

The chain carries TRBV7-6 and TRBJ1-5; no firm D call. Per germline, CDR1 SGHVS and CDR2 FNYEAQ. V gave up 6 bases and J gave up 7 bases, with 22 bases separating them. The CDR3 is 16 residues long. CDR3 amino acids: CASSSAHLGSRQPQHF. Here the CDR3 DNA reads TGTGCCAGCAGTTCCGCCCACTTGGGGAGTCGGCAGCCCCAGCATTTT.

This rearrangement joins TRBV25-1 to TRBJ1-1; D may be TRBD1 (6 bases). V was shortened by 1 base and J by 0 bases, with 12 bases between the two germline ends. The CDR3 covers 16 residues. Germline CDR1 is MGHDK and CDR2 is SYGVNS. CDR3 in DNA: TGTGCCAGCAGTGAATTAGGAGGGGGGTTGAACACTGAAGCTTTCTTT. This encodes CASSELGGGLNTEAFF. Full variable domain (outside the CDR3, taken from reference TRBV25-1 and TRBJ1-1): EADIYQTPRYLVIGTGKKITLECSQTMGHDKMYWYQQDPGMELHLIHYSYGVNSTEKGDLSSESTVSRIRTEHFPLTLESARPSHTSQYLCASSELGGGLNTEAFFGQGTRLTVV.

This chain joins TRBV15 and TRBJ1-1; 7 bases agree with TRBD1. V lost 6 bases, J lost 3 bases, and 19 bases stayed unmatched. Germline CDR1 and CDR2: LNHNV and YYDKDF (reference sequence). The CDR3 runs to 18 residues. The CDR3 sequence is CATRPVGTAEGWDTEAFF. The CDR3 nucleotides read TGTGCCACCAGGCCTGTCGGGACAGCTGAGGGGTGGGACACTGAAGCTTTCTTT.

The chain employs TRBV28 and TRBJ1-2; no clear D. Looked up from germline, CDR1 is MDHEN and CDR2 is SYDVKM. CDR3 length equals 12 residues. Trimming shortened V by 7 bases and J by 2 bases, and 8 bases separated the two germline ends. The DNA of the CDR3 is TGTGCCAGCAACAGATCCAACTATGGCTACACCTTC. This codes for CASNRSNYGYTF.

The chain carries TRBV19 and TRBJ2-6; unclear D gene. V was shortened by 6 bases and J by 0 bases, with 3 bases between the two germline ends. Per the germline V gene, CDR1 is LNHDA and CDR2 is SQIVND (reference sequence). The CDR3 sequence is 13 residues long. The DNA of the CDR3 is TGTGCCAGTAGGACCTCTGGGGCCAACGTCCTGACTTTC. The encoded protein is CASRTSGANVLTF.